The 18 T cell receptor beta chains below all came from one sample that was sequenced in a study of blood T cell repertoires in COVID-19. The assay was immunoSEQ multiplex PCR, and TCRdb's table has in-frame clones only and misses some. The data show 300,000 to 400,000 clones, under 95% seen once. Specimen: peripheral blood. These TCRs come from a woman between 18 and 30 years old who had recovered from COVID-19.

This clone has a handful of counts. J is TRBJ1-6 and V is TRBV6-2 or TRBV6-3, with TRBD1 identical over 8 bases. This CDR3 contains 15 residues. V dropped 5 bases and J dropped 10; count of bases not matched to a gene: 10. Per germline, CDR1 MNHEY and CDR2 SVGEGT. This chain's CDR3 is CASSPRDRGRSPLHF. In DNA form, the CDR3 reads TGTGCCAGCAGTCCCCGCGACAGGGGAAGGTCACCCCTCCACTTT.

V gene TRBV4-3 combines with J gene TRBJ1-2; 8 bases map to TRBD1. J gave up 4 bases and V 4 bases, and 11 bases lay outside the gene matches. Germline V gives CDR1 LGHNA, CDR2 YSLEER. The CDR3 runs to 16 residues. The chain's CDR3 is CASSPGLDRGLYGYTF. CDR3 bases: TGCGCCAGCAGCCCCGGGCTAGACAGGGGTCTCTATGGCTACACCTTC.

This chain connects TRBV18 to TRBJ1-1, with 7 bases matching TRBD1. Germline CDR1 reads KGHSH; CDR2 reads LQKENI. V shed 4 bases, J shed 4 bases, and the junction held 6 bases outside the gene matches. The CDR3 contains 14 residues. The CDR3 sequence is CASSQLQGSTEAFF. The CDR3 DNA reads TGTGCCAGCTCACAACTACAGGGGTCCACTGAAGCTTTCTTT. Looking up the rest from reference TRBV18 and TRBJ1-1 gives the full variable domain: NAGVMQNPRHLVRRRGQEARLRCSPMKGHSHVYWYRQLPEEGLKFMVYLQKENIIDESGMPKERFSAEFPKEGPSILRIQQVVRGDSAAYFCASSQLQGSTEAFFGQGTRLTVV.

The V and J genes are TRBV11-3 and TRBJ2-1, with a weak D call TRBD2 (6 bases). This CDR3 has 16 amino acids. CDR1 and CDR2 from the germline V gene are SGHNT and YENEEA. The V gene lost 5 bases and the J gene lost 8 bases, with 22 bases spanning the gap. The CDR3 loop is CASSPGVRRARDEQFF. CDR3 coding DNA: TGTGCCAGCAGCCCCGGGGTGAGGAGGGCCAGGGATGAGCAGTTCTTC.

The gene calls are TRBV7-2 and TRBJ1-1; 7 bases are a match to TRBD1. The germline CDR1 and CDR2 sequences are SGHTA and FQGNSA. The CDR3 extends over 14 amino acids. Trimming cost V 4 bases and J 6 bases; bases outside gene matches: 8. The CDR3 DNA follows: TGTGCCAGCAGCTCCCCTCGACAGGGCCCTGAAGCTTTCTTT. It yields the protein CASSSPRQGPEAFF.

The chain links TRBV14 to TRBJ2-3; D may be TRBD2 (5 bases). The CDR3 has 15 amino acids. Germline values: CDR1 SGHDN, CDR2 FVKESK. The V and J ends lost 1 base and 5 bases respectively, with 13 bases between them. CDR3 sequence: CASSQVGGLRDTQYF. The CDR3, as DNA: TGTGCCAGCAGCCAAGTAGGAGGACTCAGAGATACGCAGTATTTT. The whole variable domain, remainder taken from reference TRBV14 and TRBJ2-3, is EAGVTQFPSHSVIEKGQTVTLRCDPISGHDNLYWYRRVMGKEIKFLLHFVKESKQDESGMPNNRFLAERTGGTYSTLKVQPAELEDSGVYFCASSQVGGLRDTQYFGPGTRLTVL.

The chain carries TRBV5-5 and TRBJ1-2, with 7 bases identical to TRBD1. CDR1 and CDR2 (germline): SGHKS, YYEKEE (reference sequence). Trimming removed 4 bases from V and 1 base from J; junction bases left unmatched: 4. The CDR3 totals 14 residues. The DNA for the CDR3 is TGTGCCAGCAGCCTCAACAGGGGTAACTATGGCTACACCTTC. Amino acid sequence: CASSLNRGNYGYTF. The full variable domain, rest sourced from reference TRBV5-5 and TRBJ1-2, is DAGVTQSPTHLIKTRGQQVTLRCSPISGHKSVSWYQQVLGQGPQFIFQYYEKEERGRGNFPDRFSARQFPNYSSELNVNALLLGDSALYLCASSLNRGNYGYTFGSGTRLTVV.

CDR3 amino acids: CASSMWQDNSPLHF. CDR3 DNA sequence: TGTGCCAGTAGTATGTGGCAGGATAATTCACCCCTCCACTTT. V gene TRBV19 combines with J gene TRBJ1-6; D is unresolved. The ends were cut back, 3 bases at V and 5 bases at J, with 8 bases in the middle. Germline CDR1 and CDR2: LNHDA and SQIVND (reference sequence). CDR3 length: 14 amino acids.

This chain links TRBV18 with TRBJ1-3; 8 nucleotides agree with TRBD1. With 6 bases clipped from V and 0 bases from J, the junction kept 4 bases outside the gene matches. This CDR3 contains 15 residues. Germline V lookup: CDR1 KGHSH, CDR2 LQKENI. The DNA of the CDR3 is TGTGCCAGCTCGGGGGACAGGATCTCTGGAAACACCATATATTTT. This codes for CASSGDRISGNTIYF.

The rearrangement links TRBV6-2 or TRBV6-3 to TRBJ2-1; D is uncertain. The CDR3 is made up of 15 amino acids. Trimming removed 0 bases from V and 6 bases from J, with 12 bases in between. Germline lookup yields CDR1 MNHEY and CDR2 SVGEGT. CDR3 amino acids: CASSYSQTPGNEQFF. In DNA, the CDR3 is TGTGCCAGCAGTTACTCCCAGACCCCGGGCAATGAGCAGTTCTTC.

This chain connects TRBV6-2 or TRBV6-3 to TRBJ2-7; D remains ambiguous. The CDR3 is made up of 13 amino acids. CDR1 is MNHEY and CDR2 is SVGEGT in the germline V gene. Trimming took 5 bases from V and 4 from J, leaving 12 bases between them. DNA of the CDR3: TGTGCCAGCAGTCTCGAGAACGGTTACGAGCAGTACGTC. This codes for CASSLENGYEQYV.

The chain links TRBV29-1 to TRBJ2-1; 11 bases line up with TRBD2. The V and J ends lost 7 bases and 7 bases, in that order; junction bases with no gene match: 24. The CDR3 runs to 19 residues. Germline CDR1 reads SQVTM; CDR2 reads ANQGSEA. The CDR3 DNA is TGCAGCGCACTCGGGACTAGCGGAGATATAAACGAACCTTCAAATGAGCAGTTCTTC. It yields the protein CSALGTSGDINEPSNEQFF.

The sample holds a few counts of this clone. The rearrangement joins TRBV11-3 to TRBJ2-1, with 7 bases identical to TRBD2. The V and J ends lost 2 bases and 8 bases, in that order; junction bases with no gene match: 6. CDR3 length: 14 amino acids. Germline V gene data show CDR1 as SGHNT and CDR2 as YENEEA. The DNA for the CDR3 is TGTGCCAGCAGCTTAATGGGCGGGAGTCATGAGCAGTTCTTC. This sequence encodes CASSLMGGSHEQFF.

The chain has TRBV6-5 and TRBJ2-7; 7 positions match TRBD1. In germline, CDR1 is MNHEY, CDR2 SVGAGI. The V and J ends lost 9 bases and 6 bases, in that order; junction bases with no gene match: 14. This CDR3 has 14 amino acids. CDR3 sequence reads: CASLGTEGPPEQYV. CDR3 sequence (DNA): TGTGCCAGTCTCGGGACAGAAGGACCTCCCGAGCAGTACGTC.

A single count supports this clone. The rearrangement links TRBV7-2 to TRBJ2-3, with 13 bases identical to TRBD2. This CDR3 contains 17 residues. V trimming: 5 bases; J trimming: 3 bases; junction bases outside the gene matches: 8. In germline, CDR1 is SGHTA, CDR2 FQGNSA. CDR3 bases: TGTGCCAGCAGCCCCGGACTAGCGGGAGCGATGACAGATACGCAGTATTTT. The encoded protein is CASSPGLAGAMTDTQYF.

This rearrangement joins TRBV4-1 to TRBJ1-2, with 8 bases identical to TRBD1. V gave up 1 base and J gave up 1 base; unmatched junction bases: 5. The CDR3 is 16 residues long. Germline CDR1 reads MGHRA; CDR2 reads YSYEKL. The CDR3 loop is CASSQVPGGVNYGYTF. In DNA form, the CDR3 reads TGCGCCAGCAGCCAAGTACCAGGGGGCGTTAACTATGGCTACACCTTC.

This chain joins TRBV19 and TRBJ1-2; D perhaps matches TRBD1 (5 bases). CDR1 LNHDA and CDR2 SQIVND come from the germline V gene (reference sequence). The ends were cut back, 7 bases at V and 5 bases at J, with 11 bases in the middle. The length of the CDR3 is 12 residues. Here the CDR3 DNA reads TGTGCCAGTACCACCCGGGGGTATGGCTACACCTTC. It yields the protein CASTTRGYGYTF.

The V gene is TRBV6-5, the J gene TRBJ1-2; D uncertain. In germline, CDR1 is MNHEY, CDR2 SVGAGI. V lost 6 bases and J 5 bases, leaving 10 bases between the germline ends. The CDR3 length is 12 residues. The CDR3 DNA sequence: TGTGCCAGCAGCAGGTTTACATATGGCTACACCTTC. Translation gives CASSRFTYGYTF.